The 24 T cell receptor beta chains given below trace back to one sample, sequenced in a study of blood T cell repertoires in COVID-19. Repertoires were generated with immunoSEQ multiplex PCR, while TCRdb's copy carries only in-frame clones and drops some. Counted here are 120,000 to 150,000 clones, around 84% occurring once; the ten biggest clones make up 30% to 45%. Sequenced: peripheral blood. All receptors come from a human donor in a cohort sampled during active COVID-19.

This sequence joins TRBV5-1 and TRBJ1-5; D may be TRBD1 (5 bases). CDR3 length: 15 amino acids. Trimming cost V 0 bases and J 6 bases, with 13 bases left between them. Looked up from germline, CDR1 is SGHRS and CDR2 is YFSETQ. This CDR3 reads CASSLGFQGSQPQHF. The CDR3 DNA follows: TGCGCCAGCAGCTTGGGTTTCCAGGGAAGTCAGCCCCAGCATTTT. Looking up the rest from reference TRBV5-1 and TRBJ1-5 gives the full variable domain: KAGVTQTPRYLIKTRGQQVTLSCSPISGHRSVSWYQQTPGQGLQFLFEYFSETQRNKGNFPGRFSGRQFSNSRSEMNVSTLELGDSALYLCASSLGFQGSQPQHFGDGTRLSIL.

Details on this clone: Distinct nucleotide sequences in the sample also encode this CDR3. V gene TRBV19 combines with J gene TRBJ2-1, with 8 bases that match TRBD2. Germline CDR1 reads LNHDA; CDR2 reads SQIVND (reference sequence). Germline trimming cut 6 bases from V and 0 bases from J; bases unmatched to any gene: 7. This CDR3 spans 16 amino acids. The CDR3 DNA sequence: TGTGCCAGTAGGGCTTTAGCGGGGAGCTCCTACAATGAGCAGTTCTTC. Translated: CASRALAGSSYNEQFF.

The chain employs TRBV30 and TRBJ1-5; D remains ambiguous. The ends were cut back, 0 bases at V and 5 bases at J, with 8 bases in the middle. This CDR3 is 13 amino acids long. Germline V gene lookup returns CDR1 GTSNPN and CDR2 SVGIG (reference sequence). CDR3: CAWSVQRDQPQHF. DNA of the CDR3: TGTGCCTGGAGTGTACAGAGAGATCAGCCCCAGCATTTT.

The chain links TRBV10-1 to TRBJ2-2; TRBD1 matches 7 bases. The CDR3 covers 16 residues. J lost 5 bases, V lost 6 bases, and 12 bases had no gene match. CDR1 WNHNN and CDR2 SYGVQD come from the germline V gene (reference sequence). The CDR3 region has the DNA TGCGCCAGCAGGGAAACGAGACAGGGTGATACCGGGGAGCTGTTTTTT. Its protein is CASRETRQGDTGELFF.

The genes are TRBV5-1 and TRBJ1-2, with D possibly being TRBD1 (5 bases). Germline CDR1 reads SGHRS; CDR2 reads YFSETQ. Trimming took off 1 base at V and 6 bases at J, with 19 bases between the two ends. This CDR3 has 16 amino acids. In DNA, the CDR3 is TGCGCCAGCAGCTTGAAAGTTTGGGGGAGGGAGGATGGCTACACCTTC. Translating it yields CASSLKVWGREDGYTF.

This sequence joins TRBV5-4 and TRBJ2-7, with D perhaps matching TRBD2 (6 bases). This CDR3 spans 13 amino acids. Germline CDR1 is SGHNT and CDR2 is YYREEE (reference sequence). The V and J ends lost 1 base and 5 bases respectively, with 10 bases between them. The CDR3: CASSLSGGNEQYF. The CDR3 nucleotides are TGTGCCAGCAGCTTGTCTGGAGGGAACGAGCAGTACTTC. The entire variable domain, with the rest obtained from reference TRBV5-4 and TRBJ2-7, is as follows: ETGVTQSPTHLIKTRGQQVTLRCSSQSGHNTVSWYQQALGQGPQFIFQYYREEENGRGNFPPRFSGLQFPNYSSELNVNALELDDSALYLCASSLSGGNEQYFGPGTRLTVT.

The gene calls are TRBV21-1 and TRBJ1-5; TRBD1, as called in the table, went unchecked against the DNA. TRBV21-1 is annotated as a pseudogene. The CDR3 is made up of 14 amino acids. CDR3 nucleotides: TGTGCCAGCAGCAACAGGGGGAGCAATCAGCCCCAGCATTTT. Residues: CASSNRGSNQPQHF.

V is TRBV28 and J is TRBJ2-1; TRBD1 aligns across 8 bases. The ends lost 1 base at V and 10 bases at J; junction bases unmatched: 12. CDR3 length: 16 amino acids. In germline, CDR1 is MDHEN, CDR2 SYDVKM. The CDR3 loop is CASSLSLGDRGREQFF. The CDR3 nucleotides are TGTGCCAGCAGTTTATCTCTAGGTGACAGGGGACGGGAGCAGTTCTTC.

V gene TRBV30 combines with J gene TRBJ2-6; no firm D call. This CDR3 has 15 amino acids. Trimming cost V 2 bases and J 0 bases, with 8 bases left between them. The germline V gene encodes CDR1 GTSNPN and CDR2 SVGIG (reference sequence). As DNA, the CDR3 is TGTGCCTGGAGTAGAGCAAGCTCTGGGGCCAACGTCCTGACTTTC. Translated, it gives CAWSRASSGANVLTF.

The CDR3 loop reads CASSYGISGGLETQYF. In DNA form, the CDR3 reads TGTGCCAGCAGTTACGGAATATCGGGGGGGCTCGAGACCCAGTACTTC. The J gene is TRBJ2-5, the V gene TRBV6-5; 8 nucleotides line up with TRBD2. The CDR3 consists of 16 residues. Germline V lookup: CDR1 MNHEY, CDR2 SVGAGI. Trimming cost V 2 bases and J 5 bases; bases outside gene matches: 10.

The chain couples TRBV4-1 to TRBJ2-1; possibly TRBD1 for D (6 bases). There are 14 residues in the CDR3. V was clipped by 2 bases and J by 9 bases, with 14 bases between them. The germline gives CDR1 MGHRA, CDR2 YSYEKL. The DNA for the CDR3 is TGCGCCAGCAGCCAAAAAACAGGGACCCCTGAGCAGTTCTTC. Translating gives CASSQKTGTPEQFF.

The chain carries TRBV11-3 and TRBJ2-7; weak D call: TRBD1 (6 bases). V gave up 1 base and J gave up 0 bases, with 10 bases separating them. Germline V gene sequence: CDR1 SGHNT, CDR2 YENEEA. The CDR3 extends over 15 amino acids. CDR3 sequence: CASSLAGQSSYEQYF. CDR3 nucleotides: TGTGCCAGCAGCTTAGCCGGACAGAGCTCCTACGAGCAGTACTTC.

This chain uses TRBV11-2 with TRBJ1-2; D might be TRBD1 (6 bases). The CDR3 runs to 14 residues. Germline V gene data show CDR1 as SGHAT and CDR2 as FQNNGV. The V gene lost 6 bases and the J gene lost 7 bases, with 18 bases spanning the gap. CDR3 in DNA: TGTGCCAGCAGGCATGGAGGGGGGGCCGGTGGCTACACCTTC. Protein sequence: CASRHGGGAGGYTF.

The chain carries TRBV7-2 and TRBJ2-3; possibly TRBD2 for D (5 bases). This CDR3 is 13 amino acids long. Deletions cut 5 bases from V and 9 bases from J, with 15 bases between. CDR1 and CDR2 from the germline V gene are SGHTA and FQGNSA. The CDR3 is CASSKVGVRTQYF. The DNA for the CDR3 is TGTGCCAGCAGCAAAGTCGGGGTGAGGACGCAGTATTTT.

V gene TRBV6-2 or TRBV6-3 combines with J gene TRBJ2-3, with D possibly TRBD1 on 5 matching bases. CDR1 is MNHEY and CDR2 is SVGEGT in the germline V gene. The CDR3 is 15 amino acids. Trimming removed 5 bases from V and 6 bases from J, with 18 bases in between. The CDR3 DNA follows: TGTGCCAGCAGTCGCGTGGGGTGGGGCCCCGATACGCAGTATTTT. Translated: CASSRVGWGPDTQYF.

The J gene is TRBJ1-2, the V gene TRBV20-1, with 9 nucleotides matching TRBD1. This CDR3 is built from 11 residues. Germline lookup yields CDR1 DFQATT and CDR2 SNEGSKA (reference sequence). The ends lost 5 bases at V and 8 bases at J; junction bases unmatched: 3. CDR3 coding DNA: TGCAGTGCTTACAGGGGGCAGGGCTACACCTTC. It encodes CSAYRGQGYTF.

The chain uses TRBV9 and TRBJ2-1; D gene ambiguous. Germline V CDR1 and CDR2: SGDLS, YYNGEE. V was pared by 2 bases and J by 7 bases, with 10 bases between. The CDR3 length is 13 residues. The CDR3 DNA reads as TGTGCCAGCAGCGTTGGTCCTCAGAATGAGCAGTTCTTC. Its protein is CASSVGPQNEQFF.

The chain is built from TRBV6-5 and TRBJ2-5; D not resolved. The CDR3 is 12 residues long. V lost 6 bases and J 0 bases, leaving 5 bases between the germline ends. Per germline, CDR1 MNHEY and CDR2 SVGAGI. The chain's CDR3 is CASRFNQETQYF. CDR3 DNA: TGTGCCAGCAGATTCAACCAAGAGACCCAGTACTTC.

This sequence joins TRBV14 and TRBJ1-2; D is undetermined. The CDR3 consists of 11 residues. Germline assignment: CDR1 SGHDN and CDR2 FVKESK. Trimming pared 4 bases from V and 10 bases from J, leaving 10 bases between. As DNA, the CDR3 is TGTGCCAGCAGCCCCGGGGTTTACTACACCTTC. It encodes CASSPGVYYTF.

This chain connects TRBV7-8 to TRBJ1-2; 10 bases fit TRBD1. Per germline, CDR1 SGHVS and CDR2 FQNEAQ. The trim removed 5 bases at V and 4 bases at J, leaving 10 bases unmatched. The CDR3 has 16 residues. The CDR3 coding sequence is TGTGCCAGCAGCCCATCCGGGACAGGGGTTGGCTATGGCTACACCTTC. Translation gives CASSPSGTGVGYGYTF.

The chain recombines TRBV15 with TRBJ1-4; D is ambiguous. Germline V gives CDR1 LNHNV, CDR2 YYDKDF (reference sequence). V was trimmed by 3 bases and J by 14 bases, leaving 16 bases between them. This CDR3 spans 13 amino acids. The DNA for the CDR3 is TGTGCCACCAGCAGGTCCGGGGAAGTTGTGCTGTTTTTT. It codes for CATSRSGEVVLFF.

The J gene is TRBJ1-4, the V gene TRBV11-2; a weak D match, TRBD1 (5 bases). V was shortened by 5 bases and J by 7 bases, with 14 bases between the two germline ends. Germline V lookup: CDR1 SGHAT, CDR2 FQNNGV. This CDR3 comprises 14 residues. The CDR3 bases are TGTGCCAGCAGCCCTAATTGGACACCTGAAAAACTGTTTTTT. The encoded protein is CASSPNWTPEKLFF.

The rearrangement links TRBV2 to TRBJ2-2; 9 bases agree with TRBD1. The CDR3 has 16 residues. The V gene's germline CDR1 is SNHLY and CDR2 FYNNEI. J was trimmed by 1 base and V by 6 bases; bases with no gene match: 6. The CDR3 protein is CASSADRGMNTGELFF. For the CDR3, the DNA is TGTGCCAGCAGCGCTGACAGGGGGATGAACACCGGGGAGCTGTTTTTT.

The V call is TRBV30, the J call TRBJ1-5; possibly TRBD1 for D (5 bases). The V end was cut by 5 bases, the J end by 5 bases, with 16 bases between. Germline V gene sequence: CDR1 GTSNPN, CDR2 SVGIG (reference sequence). CDR3 length equals 14 residues. The CDR3: CAWVRHGADQPQHF. CDR3 sequence (DNA): TGTGCCTGGGTAAGACATGGGGCCGATCAGCCCCAGCATTTT.